This T cell receptor (beta chain) was identified in a study of OX40 agonist ivuxolimab in advanced cancers. Study context: The study reported partial responses in three patients: one hepatocellular carcinoma, two cutaneous melanoma. Study-level results: Expanded clones belonging to CD8+ T cells outnumbered, on average, those of CD4+.

TCRdb's table, derived via immunoSEQ multiplex PCR, lists solely in-frame clones and lacks some. Seen here are some 77,000 clones, around 86% observed once, and the top ten hold about 1%. This clone occurred a few times. Its specificity is unknown. This CDR3 has 13 amino acids. The V segment lost 9 bases and the J segment 4 bases; nucleotides outside the gene matches: 9. Germline assignment: CDR1 LGHNT and CDR2 FRNRAP. The rearrangement links TRBV12-5 to TRBJ2-7; TRBD2 matches at 7 bases. The receptor's source is an adult with an advanced solid tumor such as melanoma, head and neck, liver or kidney cancer. The source was CD4+ or CD8+ T cells sorted from blood, collected in a trial of the OX40 agonist ivuxolimab. The CDR3 DNA reads as TGTGCTAGCCGACGGGGAGGGTCGTACGAGCAGTACTTC. Amino acid sequence: CASRRGGSYEQYF.